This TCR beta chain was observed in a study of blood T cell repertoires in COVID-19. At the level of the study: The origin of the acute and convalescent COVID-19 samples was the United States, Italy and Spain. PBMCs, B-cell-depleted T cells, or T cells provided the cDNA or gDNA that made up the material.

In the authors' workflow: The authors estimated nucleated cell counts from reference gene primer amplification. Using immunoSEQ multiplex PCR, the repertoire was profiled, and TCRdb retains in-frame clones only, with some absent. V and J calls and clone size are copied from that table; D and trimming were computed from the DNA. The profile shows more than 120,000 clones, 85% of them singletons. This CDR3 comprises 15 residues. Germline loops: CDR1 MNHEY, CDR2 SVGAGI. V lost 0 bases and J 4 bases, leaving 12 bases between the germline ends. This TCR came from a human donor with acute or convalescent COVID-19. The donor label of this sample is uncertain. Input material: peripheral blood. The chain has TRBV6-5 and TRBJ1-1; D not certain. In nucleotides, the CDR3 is TGTGCCAGCAGTTACTCGAGGGATCTCGGCACTGAAGCTTTCTTT. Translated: CASSYSRDLGTEAFF.